This entry describes one T cell receptor (beta chain). The antigen it binds to is not known. No base-level quality is on record; no much larger clone is a single base apart. V lost 4 bases and J lost 0 bases; the stretch between them is 14 bases long. From a lookup of the germline V gene (reference sequence), CDR1 and CDR2 are SEHNR and FQNEAQ. The CDR3, from cysteine to phenylalanine, totals 16 residues. The retained sequence is limited to the CDR3, 48 bases, with the frame set at the first base. Libraries were made using PCR. The listed sequencing device is Illumina HiSeq 2500. TCR libraries were prepared with molecular barcoding, using unique molecular identifiers to normalize TCRbeta repertoire quantification. TCRdb handled the public reads itself, with Q25 trimming in fastp and clone calling in MiXCR, and kept productive beta chains. Every entry covers one CDR3 protein and lists the most common genes and DNA from its rows. The sample records some 340,000 distinct CDR3 sequences, about a tenth of which are singletons. The ten biggest clones cover 2% to 3% of the sample.

This sample is drawn from a study of T-cell reconstitution after alpha-beta-depleted transplantation in children (dated by TCRdb to about 2016). General notes on the study: The study quantitatively tracked T-cell immune reconstitution after TCRalphabeta/CD19-depleted allogeneic hematopoietic cell transplantation in children using TCR repertoire profiling.

This specimen consisted of PBMCs from the stem cell graft donor, obtained from the stem cell graft. This TCR was recovered from a human donor who donated a stem cell graft to a child with acute lymphoblastic leukemia. The chain was built from TRBV7-9 and TRBJ2-3, with TRBD2 perhaps the D gene, on 5 matching bases. Here is the DNA: TGTGCCAGCAGCTCCGTTGGACTGATTAGCACAGATACGCAGTATTTT. The encoded protein is CASSSVGLISTDTQYF.